This TCR beta chain is drawn from a study of blood T cell repertoires in COVID-19. The wider study: In each case, the material was cDNA or gDNA derived from T cells, B-cell-depleted T cells, or PBMCs.

Clones were read by immunoSEQ multiplex PCR, and TCRdb kept only the in-frame ones, dropping some. The table lists about 60,000 clones, over 70% of them singletons, with around 9.6% in the top ten. CDR1 and CDR2 (germline): SGHDT, YYEEEE. Trimming cost V 5 bases and J 3 bases, with 11 bases left between them. The CDR3 spans 13 residues. The receptor's source is a man aged 25 to 40 with COVID-19, enrolled during active disease. Sequences were obtained from peripheral blood. The chain combines TRBV5-6 with TRBJ1-1, with D maybe TRBD1 (5 bases). The CDR3 is CASSISRDTEAFF. CDR3 DNA: TGTGCCAGCAGTATTAGCAGGGACACTGAAGCTTTCTTT.